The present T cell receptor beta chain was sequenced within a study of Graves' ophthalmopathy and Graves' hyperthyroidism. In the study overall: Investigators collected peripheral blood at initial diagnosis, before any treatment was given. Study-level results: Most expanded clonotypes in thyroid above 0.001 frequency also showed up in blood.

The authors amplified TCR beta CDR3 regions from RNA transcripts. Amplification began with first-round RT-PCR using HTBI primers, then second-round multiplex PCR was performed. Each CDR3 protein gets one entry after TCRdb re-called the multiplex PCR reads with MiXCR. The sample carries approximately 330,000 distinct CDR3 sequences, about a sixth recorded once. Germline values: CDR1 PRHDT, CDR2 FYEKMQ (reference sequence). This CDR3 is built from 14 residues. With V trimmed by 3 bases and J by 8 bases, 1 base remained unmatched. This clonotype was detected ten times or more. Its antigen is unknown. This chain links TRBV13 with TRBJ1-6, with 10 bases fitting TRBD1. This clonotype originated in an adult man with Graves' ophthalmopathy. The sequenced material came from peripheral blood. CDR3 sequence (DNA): TGTGCCAGCAGCTTCGGGACAGGGGATTCACCCCTCCACTTT. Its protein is CASSFGTGDSPLHF.